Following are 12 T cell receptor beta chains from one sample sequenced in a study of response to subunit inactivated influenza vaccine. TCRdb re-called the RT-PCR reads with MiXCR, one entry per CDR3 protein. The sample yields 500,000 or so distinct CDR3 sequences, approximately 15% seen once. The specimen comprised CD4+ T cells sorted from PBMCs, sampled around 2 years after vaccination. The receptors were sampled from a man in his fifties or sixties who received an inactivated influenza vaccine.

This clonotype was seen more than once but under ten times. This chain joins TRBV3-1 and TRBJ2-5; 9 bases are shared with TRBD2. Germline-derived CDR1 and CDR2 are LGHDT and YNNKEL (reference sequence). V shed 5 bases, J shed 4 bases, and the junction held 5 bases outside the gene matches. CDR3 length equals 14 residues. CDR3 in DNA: TGTGCCAGCAGCTATAGCGGGAGTCTAGAGACCCAGTACTTC. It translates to CASSYSGSLETQYF.

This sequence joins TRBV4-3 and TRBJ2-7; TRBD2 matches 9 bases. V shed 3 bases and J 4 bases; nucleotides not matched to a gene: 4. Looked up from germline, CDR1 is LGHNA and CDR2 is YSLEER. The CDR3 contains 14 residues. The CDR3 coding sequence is TGCGCCAGCAGCCAGTTTAGCGGGAGTTACGAGCAGTACTTC. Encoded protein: CASSQFSGSYEQYF.

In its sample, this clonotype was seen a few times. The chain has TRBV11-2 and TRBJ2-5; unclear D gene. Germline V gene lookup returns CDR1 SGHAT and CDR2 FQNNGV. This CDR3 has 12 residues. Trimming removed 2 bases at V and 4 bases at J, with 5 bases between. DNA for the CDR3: TGTGCCAGCAGCTTAACCGCAGAGACCCAGTACTTC. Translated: CASSLTAETQYF.

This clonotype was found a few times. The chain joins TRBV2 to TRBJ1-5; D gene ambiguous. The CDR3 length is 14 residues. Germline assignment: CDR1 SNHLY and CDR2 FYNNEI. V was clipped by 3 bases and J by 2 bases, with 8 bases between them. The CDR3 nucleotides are TGTGCCAGCAGTGACTACAGTGGCAATCAGCCCCAGCATTTT. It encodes CASSDYSGNQPQHF.

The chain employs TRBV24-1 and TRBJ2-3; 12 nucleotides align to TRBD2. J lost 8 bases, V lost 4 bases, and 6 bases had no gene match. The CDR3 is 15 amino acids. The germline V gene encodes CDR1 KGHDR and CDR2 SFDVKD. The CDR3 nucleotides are TGTGCCACCAGTGACCCGACTAGCGGGAGTGGTACGCAGTATTTT. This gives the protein CATSDPTSGSGTQYF.

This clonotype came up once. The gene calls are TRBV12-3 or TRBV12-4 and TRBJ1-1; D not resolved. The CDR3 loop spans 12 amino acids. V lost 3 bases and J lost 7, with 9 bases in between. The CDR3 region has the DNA TGTGCCAGCAGTTTCGGCCAGCTTGAAGCTTTCTTT. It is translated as CASSFGQLEAFF.

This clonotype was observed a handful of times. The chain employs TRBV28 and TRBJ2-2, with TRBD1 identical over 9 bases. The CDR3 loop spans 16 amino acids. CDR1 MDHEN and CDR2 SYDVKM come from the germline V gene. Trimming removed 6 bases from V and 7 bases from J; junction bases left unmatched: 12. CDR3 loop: CASSPGTGNESGELFF. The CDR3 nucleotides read TGTGCCAGCAGCCCGGGGACAGGGAATGAAAGCGGGGAGCTGTTTTTT.

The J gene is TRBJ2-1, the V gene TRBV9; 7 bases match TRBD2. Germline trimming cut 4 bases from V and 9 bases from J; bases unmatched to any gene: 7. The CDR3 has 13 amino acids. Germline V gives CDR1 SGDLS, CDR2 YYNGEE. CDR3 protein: CASSRDYGSEQFF. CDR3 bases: TGTGCCAGCAGCCGGGACTACGGCAGTGAGCAGTTCTTC.

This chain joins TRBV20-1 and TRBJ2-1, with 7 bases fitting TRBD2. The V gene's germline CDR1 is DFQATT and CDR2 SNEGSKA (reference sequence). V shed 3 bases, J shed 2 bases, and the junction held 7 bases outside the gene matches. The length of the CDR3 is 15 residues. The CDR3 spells CSASAAGETYNEQFF. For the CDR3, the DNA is TGCAGTGCTAGCGCGGCGGGAGAGACCTACAATGAGCAGTTCTTC.

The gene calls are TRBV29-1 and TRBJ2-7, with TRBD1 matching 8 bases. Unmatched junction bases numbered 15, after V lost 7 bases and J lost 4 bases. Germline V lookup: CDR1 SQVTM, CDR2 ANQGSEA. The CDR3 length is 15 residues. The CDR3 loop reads CSDHLGRGLRYEQYF. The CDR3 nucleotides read TGCAGCGATCACTTGGGCAGGGGGCTTAGGTACGAGCAGTACTTC.

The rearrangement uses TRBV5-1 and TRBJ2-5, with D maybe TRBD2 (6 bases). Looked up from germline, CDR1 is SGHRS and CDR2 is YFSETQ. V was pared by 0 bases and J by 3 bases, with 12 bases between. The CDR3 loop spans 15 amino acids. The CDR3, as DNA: TGCGCCAGCAGCTTGGAGACTAGGGTTGAAGAGACCCAGTACTTC. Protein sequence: CASSLETRVEETQYF.

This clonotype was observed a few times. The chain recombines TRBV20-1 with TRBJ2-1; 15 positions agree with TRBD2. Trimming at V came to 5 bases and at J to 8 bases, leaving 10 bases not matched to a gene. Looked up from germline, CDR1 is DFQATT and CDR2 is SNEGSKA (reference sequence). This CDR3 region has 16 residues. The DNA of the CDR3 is TGCAGTGCTCTAACTGGACTAGCGGGAGGGAGCGATGAGCAGTTCTTC. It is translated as CSALTGLAGGSDEQFF.